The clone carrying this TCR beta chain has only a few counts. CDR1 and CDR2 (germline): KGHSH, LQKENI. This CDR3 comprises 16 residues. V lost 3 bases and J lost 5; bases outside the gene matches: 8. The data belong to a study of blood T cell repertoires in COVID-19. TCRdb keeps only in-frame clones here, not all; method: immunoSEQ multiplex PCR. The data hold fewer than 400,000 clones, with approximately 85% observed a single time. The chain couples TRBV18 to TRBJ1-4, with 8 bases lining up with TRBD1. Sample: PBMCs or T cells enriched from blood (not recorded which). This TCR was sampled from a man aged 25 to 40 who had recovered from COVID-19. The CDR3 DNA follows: TGTGCCAGCTCACCCTACTCGACAGGGGTAAATGAAAAACTGTTTTTT. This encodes CASSPYSTGVNEKLFF. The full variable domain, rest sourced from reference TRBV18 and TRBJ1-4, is NAGVMQNPRHLVRRRGQEARLRCSPMKGHSHVYWYRQLPEEGLKFMVYLQKENIIDESGMPKERFSAEFPKEGPSILRIQQVVRGDSAAYFCASSPYSTGVNEKLFFGSGTQLSVL.